This T cell receptor beta chain stems from a study of blood T cell repertoires in COVID-19 (TCRdb year 2020). Regarding the research as a whole: The collaborator samples originated in the United States, Italy and Spain and spanned the acute and convalescent phases of COVID-19. The prospective study material was composed of cDNA or gDNA derived from T cells, B-cell-depleted T cells, or PBMCs. The dataset comprised deeply sampled blood TCRbeta repertoires from subjects exposed to, actively infected with, or recovered from COVID-19. The repertoires were released in a freely available public database meant as a resource for research on the immune response to SARS-CoV-2. Samples were obtained from the ongoing ImmuneRACE study (first 160 participants) and from over a thousand subjects provided by 6 global collaborators. Sample metadata almost always included a de-identified subject ID, COVID-19 status, age in years and sex. Where HLA class I and class II types were available, the types were taken from metadata supplied by the sample provider, not from assay-based typing. Broad study findings and their caveats: Clinical and demographic metadata were provided uncurated, with the amount varying by source and participant.

TCRbeta CDR3 regions were amplified from genomic DNA using the immunoSEQ Assay, a bias-controlled multiplex PCR. For the original study's pipeline: The number of nucleated cells in each sample was estimated by amplification of reference gene primers within the assay. Sequence reads were collapsed and filtered to measure the absolute abundance of every unique TCRbeta CDR3 rearrangement. For each sample, productive Simpson clonality was calculated by taking the square root of Simpson's diversity index across productive rearrangements. TCRdb stores this immuneACCESS table with in-frame sequences only. Part of the clones is absent; in the studies checked, under half of the shortfall reflects unresolved V genes, and no reason is known for the rest. That table supplies the V and J calls and clone size; D and trimming were determined from the DNA. The sample table shows about 95,000 clones, and more than 80% are seen once. The top ten constitute roughly 2.6% of the sample.

One collaborating source in Seattle enrolled patients while the patients were actively infected and followed the patients over time throughout the course of disease. Each collaborating institution followed its own protocols to collect whole blood in K2EDTA tubes. For TCRbeta analysis, collaborators shipped samples in one of three forms: frozen whole blood, isolated PBMCs, or DNA extracted from either of those sample types. There are 14 amino acids in the CDR3, from cysteine to phenylalanine inclusive. Kept here is only the CDR3 DNA, which spans 42 bases and is read in frame from base 1. Based on the germline V gene, the CDR1 and CDR2 sequences are SGHRS and YFSETQ. Compared with germline, V lacks 2 bases and J lacks 2 bases; bases without a gene match: 1. As concerns this clone: No antigen is known for it. No much larger clonotype is one base removed from it; base qualities were not supplied.

Rearrangement joined TRBV5-1 to TRBJ1-2, with TRBD1 identical over 9 junction bases. The receptor's source is a man aged 45-65 years with COVID-19, enrolled during active disease. The sequencing sample was made of peripheral blood. The nucleotide sequence is TGCGCCAGCAGCTTCGGACAGGGGAACTATGGCTACACCTTC. Its translation is CASSFGQGNYGYTF.